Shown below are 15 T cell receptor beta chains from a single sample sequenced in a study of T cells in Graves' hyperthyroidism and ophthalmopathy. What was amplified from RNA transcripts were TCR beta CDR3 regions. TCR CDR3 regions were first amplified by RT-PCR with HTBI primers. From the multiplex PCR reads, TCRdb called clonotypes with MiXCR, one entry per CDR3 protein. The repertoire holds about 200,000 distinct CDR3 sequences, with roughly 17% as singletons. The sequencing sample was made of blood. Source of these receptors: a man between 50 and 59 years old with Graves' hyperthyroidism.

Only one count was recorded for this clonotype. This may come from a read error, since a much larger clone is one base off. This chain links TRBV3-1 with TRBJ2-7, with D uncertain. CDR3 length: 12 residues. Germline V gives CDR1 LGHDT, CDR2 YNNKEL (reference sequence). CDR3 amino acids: CASSQNSFEQYF. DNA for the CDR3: TGTGCCAGCAGCCAAAACTCCTTCGAGCAGTACTTC.

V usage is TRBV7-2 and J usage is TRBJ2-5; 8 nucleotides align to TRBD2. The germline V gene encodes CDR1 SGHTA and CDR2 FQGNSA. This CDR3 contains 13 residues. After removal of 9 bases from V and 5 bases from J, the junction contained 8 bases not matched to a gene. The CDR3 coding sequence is TGTGCCAGTAGGAGCGGGGGTGACGAGACCCAGTACTTC. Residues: CASRSGGDETQYF.

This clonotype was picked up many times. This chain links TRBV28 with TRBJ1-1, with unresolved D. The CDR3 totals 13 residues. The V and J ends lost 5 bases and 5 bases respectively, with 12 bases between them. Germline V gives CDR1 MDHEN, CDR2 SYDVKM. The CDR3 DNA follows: TGTGCCAGCAGTCCTTGGGGAGAGACTGAAGCTTTCTTT. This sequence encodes CASSPWGETEAFF. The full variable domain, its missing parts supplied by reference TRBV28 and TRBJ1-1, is DVKVTQSSRYLVKRTGEKVFLECVQDMDHENMFWYRQDPGLGLRLIYFSYDVKMKEKGDIPEGYSVSREKKERFSLILESASTNQTSMYLCASSPWGETEAFFGQGTRLTVV.

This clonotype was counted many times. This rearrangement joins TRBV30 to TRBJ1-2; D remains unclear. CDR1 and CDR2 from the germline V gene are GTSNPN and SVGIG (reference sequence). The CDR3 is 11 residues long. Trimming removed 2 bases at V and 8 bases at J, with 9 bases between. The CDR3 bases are TGTGCCTGGAGTTTGGATTTGGGCTACACCTTC. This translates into CAWSLDLGYTF.

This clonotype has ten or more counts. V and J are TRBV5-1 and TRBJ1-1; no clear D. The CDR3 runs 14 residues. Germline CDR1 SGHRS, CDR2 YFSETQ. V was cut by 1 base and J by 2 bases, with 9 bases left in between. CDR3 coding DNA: TGCGCCAGCAGCTTGAGGACGGCAAACACTGAAGCTTTCTTT. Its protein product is CASSLRTANTEAFF.

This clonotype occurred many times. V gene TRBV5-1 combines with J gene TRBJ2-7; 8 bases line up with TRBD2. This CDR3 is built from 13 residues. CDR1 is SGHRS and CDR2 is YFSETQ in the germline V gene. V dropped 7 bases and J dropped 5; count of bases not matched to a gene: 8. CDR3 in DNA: TGCGCCAGCCGGGAGGGCATTTCTGACGAGCAGTACTTC. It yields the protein CASREGISDEQYF.

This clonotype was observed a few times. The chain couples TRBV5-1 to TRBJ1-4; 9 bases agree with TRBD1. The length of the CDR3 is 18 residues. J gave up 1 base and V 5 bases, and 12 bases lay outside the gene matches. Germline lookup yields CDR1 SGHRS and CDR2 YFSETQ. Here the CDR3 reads CASRGPGTGKGTNEKLFF. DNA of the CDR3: TGCGCCAGCAGGGGTCCCGGGACAGGGAAGGGAACTAATGAAAAACTGTTTTTT.

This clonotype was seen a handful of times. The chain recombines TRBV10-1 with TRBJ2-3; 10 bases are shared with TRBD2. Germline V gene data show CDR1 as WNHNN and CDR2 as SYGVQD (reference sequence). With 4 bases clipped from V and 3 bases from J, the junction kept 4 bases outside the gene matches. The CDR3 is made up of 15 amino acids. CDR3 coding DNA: TGCGCCAGCAGTGCAACTAGCGGGATAACAGATACGCAGTATTTT. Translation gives CASSATSGITDTQYF.

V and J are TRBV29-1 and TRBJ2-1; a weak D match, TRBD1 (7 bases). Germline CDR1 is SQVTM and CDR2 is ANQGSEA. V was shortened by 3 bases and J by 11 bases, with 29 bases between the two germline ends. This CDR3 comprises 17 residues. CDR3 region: CSVDFTYSGGTSYQQFF. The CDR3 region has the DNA TGCAGCGTTGACTTTACGTACTCAGGGGGGACCTCCTATCAGCAGTTCTTC.

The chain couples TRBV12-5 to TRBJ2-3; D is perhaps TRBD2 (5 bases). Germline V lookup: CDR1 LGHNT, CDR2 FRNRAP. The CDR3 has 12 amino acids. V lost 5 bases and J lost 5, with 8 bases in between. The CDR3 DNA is TGTGCTAGTGGTACGCGGGTAGATACGCAGTATTTT. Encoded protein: CASGTRVDTQYF. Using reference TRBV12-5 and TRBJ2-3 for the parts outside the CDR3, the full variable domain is DARVTQTPRHKVTEMGQEVTMRCQPILGHNTVFWYRQTMMQGLELLAYFRNRAPLDDSGMPKDRFSAEMPDATLATLKIQPSEPRDSAVYFCASGTRVDTQYFGPGTRLTVL.

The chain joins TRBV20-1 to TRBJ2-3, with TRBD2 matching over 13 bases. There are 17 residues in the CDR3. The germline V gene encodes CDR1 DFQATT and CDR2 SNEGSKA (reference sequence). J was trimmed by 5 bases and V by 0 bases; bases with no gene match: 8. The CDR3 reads CSARDRGGLAGLDTQYF. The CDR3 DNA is TGCAGTGCTAGAGATCGGGGGGGACTAGCGGGATTAGATACGCAGTATTTT.

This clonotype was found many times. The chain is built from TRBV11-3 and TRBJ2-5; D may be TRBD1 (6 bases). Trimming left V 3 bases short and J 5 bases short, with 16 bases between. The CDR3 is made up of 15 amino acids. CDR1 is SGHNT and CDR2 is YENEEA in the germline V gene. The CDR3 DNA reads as TGTGCCAGCAGCTTTCGGGATCAGGGGTTGGAGACCCAGTACTTC. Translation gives CASSFRDQGLETQYF.

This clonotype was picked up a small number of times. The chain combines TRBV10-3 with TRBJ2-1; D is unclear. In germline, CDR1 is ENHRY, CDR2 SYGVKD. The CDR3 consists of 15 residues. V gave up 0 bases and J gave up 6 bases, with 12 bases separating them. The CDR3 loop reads CAISESGSYINEQFF. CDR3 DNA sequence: TGTGCCATCAGTGAGTCGGGATCCTACATCAATGAGCAGTTCTTC.

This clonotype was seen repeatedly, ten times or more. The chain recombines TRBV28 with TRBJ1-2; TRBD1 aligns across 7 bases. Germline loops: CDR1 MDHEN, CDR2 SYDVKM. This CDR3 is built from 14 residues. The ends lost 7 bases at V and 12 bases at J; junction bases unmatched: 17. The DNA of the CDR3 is TGTGCCAGCACCGGAGGACAGGAGGCTTCTAAGCACACCTTC. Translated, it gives CASTGGQEASKHTF.

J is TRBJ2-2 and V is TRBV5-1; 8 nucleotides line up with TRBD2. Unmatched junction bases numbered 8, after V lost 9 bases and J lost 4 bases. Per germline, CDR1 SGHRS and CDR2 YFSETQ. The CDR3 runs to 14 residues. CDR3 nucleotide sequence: TGCGCCACCAAAAGCGGGAGTGGCACCGGGGAGCTGTTTTTT. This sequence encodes CATKSGSGTGELFF.